This T cell receptor (beta chain) is from a study of metastatic and nonmetastatic thyroid tumors. MiXCR reprocessed the PCR reads for TCRdb. Among roughly 30,000 clones listed, around 20% were seen once. The CDR3 has 13 amino acids. Germline V gene sequence: CDR1 MDHEN, CDR2 SYDVKM. V dropped 5 bases and J dropped 4 bases, with 11 bases sitting between them. All patients were untreated before thyroid surgery. This chain links TRBV28 with TRBJ1-2; no clear D. This TCR derives from a female donor with papillary thyroid cancer or a benign thyroid nodule (not recorded which). Some clones in this sample may be carry-over from other donors' samples. The sample taken for sequencing was blood. The CDR3 protein is CASSKSPGYGYTF. CDR3 nucleotide sequence: TGTGCCAGCAGTAAGTCACCGGGCTATGGCTACACCTTC.